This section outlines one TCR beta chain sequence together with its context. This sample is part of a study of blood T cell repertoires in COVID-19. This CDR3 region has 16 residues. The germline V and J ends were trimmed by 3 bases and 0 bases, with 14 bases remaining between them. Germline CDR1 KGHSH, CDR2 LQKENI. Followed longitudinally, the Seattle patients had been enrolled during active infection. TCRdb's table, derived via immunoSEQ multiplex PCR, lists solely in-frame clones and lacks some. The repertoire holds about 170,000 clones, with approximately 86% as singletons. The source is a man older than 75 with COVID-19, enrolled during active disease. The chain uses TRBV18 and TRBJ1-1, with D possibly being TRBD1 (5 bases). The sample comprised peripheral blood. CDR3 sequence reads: CASSPVSGGMNTEAFF. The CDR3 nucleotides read TGTGCCAGCTCACCCGTGTCCGGGGGGATGAACACTGAAGCTTTCTTT.